These T cell receptor beta chains were read from a single sample in a study of beta chain features in type 1 diabetes. Assay: immunoSEQ multiplex PCR; the TCRdb copy retains only in-frame clones and omits some. The table has a few hundred thousand clones, 24% seen once; the top ten hold 0.012%. The sequenced sample was naive CD4+ T cells from blood. These receptors were collected from a woman in her twenties or thirties with type 1 diabetes. Both conserved end residues are part of each CDR3. The D gene is left open where the match is weak. Some rows have no size entry. The others give once, few or many, or a class for an expanded clone.

clone_size: few; cdr3_length: 13; v_call: TRBV30; d_call: .; j_call: TRBJ1-5; cdr3_aa: CAWSVEGYQPQHF; cdr3_nt: TGTGCCTGGAGTGTTGAGGGATACCAGCCCCAGCATTTT
clone_size: few; cdr3_length: 13; v_call: TRBV7-3; d_call: TRBD2; j_call: TRBJ2-1; cdr3_aa: CASSPSGRNEQFF; cdr3_nt: TGTGCCAGCAGTCCAAGCGGGAGGAATGAGCAGTTCTTC
clone_size: .; cdr3_length: 16; v_call: TRBV6-5; d_call: .; j_call: TRBJ2-7; cdr3_aa: CASSYSSNRGGYEQYF; cdr3_nt: TGTGCCAGCAGTTACTCGTCTAACAGGGGAGGCTACGAGCAGTACTTC
clone_size: .; cdr3_length: 15; v_call: TRBV9; d_call: TRBD2; j_call: TRBJ2-1; cdr3_aa: CASSALAGGRDEQFF; cdr3_nt: TGTGCCAGCAGCGCGCTAGCGGGAGGTCGGGATGAGCAGTTCTTC
clone_size: few; cdr3_length: 11; v_call: TRBV30; d_call: .; j_call: TRBJ2-1; cdr3_aa: CAWAGQGEKFF; cdr3_nt: TGTGCCTGGGCGGGGCAGGGGGAAAAGTTCTTC
clone_size: few; cdr3_length: 14; v_call: TRBV5-1; d_call: .; j_call: TRBJ1-4; cdr3_aa: CASSITGSGEKLFF; cdr3_nt: TGCGCCAGCAGCATCACAGGTTCGGGTGAAAAACTGTTTTTT
clone_size: few; cdr3_length: 16; v_call: TRBV18; d_call: TRBD2; j_call: TRBJ2-3; cdr3_aa: CASSPKAGVSTDTQYF; cdr3_nt: TGTGCCAGCTCACCGAAAGCGGGAGTGAGCACAGATACGCAGTATTTT
clone_size: .; cdr3_length: 14; v_call: TRBV4-2; d_call: TRBD2; j_call: TRBJ2-7; cdr3_aa: CASSGLAGAYEQYF; cdr3_nt: TGTGCCAGCAGCGGTCTAGCGGGAGCCTACGAGCAGTACTTC
clone_size: few; cdr3_length: 14; v_call: TRBV4-1; d_call: .; j_call: TRBJ2-7; cdr3_aa: CASSQGLVSYEQYF; cdr3_nt: TGCGCCAGCAGCCAAGGTCTCGTTTCCTACGAGCAGTACTTC
clone_size: .; cdr3_length: 15; v_call: TRBV30; d_call: TRBD2; j_call: TRBJ2-1; cdr3_aa: CAWSVLPSGRYEQFF; cdr3_nt: TGTGCCTGGAGTGTACTTCCTAGCGGGAGGTATGAGCAGTTCTTC
clone_size: .; cdr3_length: 12; v_call: TRBV5-1; d_call: .; j_call: TRBJ2-7; cdr3_aa: CASSLESYEQYF; cdr3_nt: TGCGCCAGCAGCTTGGAGAGTTACGAGCAGTACTTC
clone_size: .; cdr3_length: 16; v_call: TRBV7-9; d_call: TRBD2; j_call: TRBJ2-1; cdr3_aa: CASSRLAGGPSNEQFF; cdr3_nt: TGTGCCAGCAGTCGACTAGCGGGAGGGCCAAGTAATGAGCAGTTCTTC
clone_size: few; cdr3_length: 15; v_call: TRBV5-1; d_call: TRBD1; j_call: TRBJ2-7; cdr3_aa: CASSLGDRGTYEQYF; cdr3_nt: TGCGCCAGCAGCTTGGGGGACAGGGGGACCTACGAGCAGTACTTC
clone_size: .; cdr3_length: 16; v_call: TRBV11-3; d_call: TRBD2; j_call: TRBJ2-1; cdr3_aa: CASSSSRGNKAHEQFF; cdr3_nt: TGTGCCAGCAGCTCATCGCGGGGGAATAAAGCCCATGAGCAGTTCTTC
clone_size: .; cdr3_length: 14; v_call: TRBV28; d_call: .; j_call: TRBJ2-2; cdr3_aa: CASSPGTHTGELFF; cdr3_nt: TGTGCCAGCAGTCCTGGGACTCACACCGGGGAGCTGTTTTTT
clone_size: .; cdr3_length: 15; v_call: TRBV27; d_call: TRBD2; j_call: TRBJ2-7; cdr3_aa: CASSLSGGNGYEQYF; cdr3_nt: TGTGCCAGCAGTTTATCGGGGGGGAACGGTTACGAGCAGTACTTC
clone_size: .; cdr3_length: 15; v_call: TRBV25-1; d_call: .; j_call: TRBJ2-5; cdr3_aa: CASSESGSGQKTQYF; cdr3_nt: TGTGCCAGCAGTGAATCGGGATCCGGTCAAAAGACCCAGTACTTC
clone_size: .; cdr3_length: 14; v_call: TRBV25-1; d_call: .; j_call: TRBJ2-7; cdr3_aa: CASSGVQGFYEQYF; cdr3_nt: TGTGCCAGCAGTGGGGTACAGGGATTTTACGAGCAGTACTTC
clone_size: few; cdr3_length: 15; v_call: TRBV27; d_call: TRBD1; j_call: TRBJ1-2; cdr3_aa: CASSLTGTGFYGYTF; cdr3_nt: TGTGCCAGCAGTTTGACCGGGACAGGATTCTATGGCTACACCTTC
clone_size: .; cdr3_length: 14; v_call: TRBV29-1; d_call: .; j_call: TRBJ2-5; cdr3_aa: CSVTDSISGETQYF; cdr3_nt: TGCAGCGTTACTGACTCCATTTCGGGAGAGACCCAGTACTTC
clone_size: few; cdr3_length: 12; v_call: TRBV30; d_call: TRBD1; j_call: TRBJ1-5; cdr3_aa: CAWDRGTEPQHF; cdr3_nt: TGTGCCTGGGACAGGGGCACAGAGCCCCAGCATTTT
clone_size: .; cdr3_length: 15; v_call: TRBV6-6; d_call: .; j_call: TRBJ2-1; cdr3_aa: CASSLEAQGYNEQFF; cdr3_nt: TGTGCCAGCAGTTTGGAGGCACAGGGCTACAATGAGCAGTTCTTC
clone_size: .; cdr3_length: 14; v_call: TRBV18; d_call: .; j_call: TRBJ2-7; cdr3_aa: CASSPRVSSYEQYF; cdr3_nt: TGTGCCAGCTCTCCCCGGGTTTCATCCTACGAGCAGTACTTC
clone_size: .; cdr3_length: 15; v_call: TRBV4-2; d_call: TRBD1; j_call: TRBJ1-5; cdr3_aa: CASSRTRQGIQPQHF; cdr3_nt: TGTGCCAGCAGCCGCACAAGACAGGGGATTCAGCCCCAGCATTTT
clone_size: .; cdr3_length: 11; v_call: TRBV30; d_call: .; j_call: TRBJ1-2; cdr3_aa: CAWSGLYGYTF; cdr3_nt: TGTGCCTGGAGCGGACTCTATGGCTACACCTTC
clone_size: .; cdr3_length: 17; v_call: TRBV18; d_call: .; j_call: TRBJ2-4; cdr3_aa: CASSPPPGVLAKNIQYF; cdr3_nt: TGTGCCAGCTCACCACCGCCCGGAGTTCTAGCCAAAAACATTCAGTACTTC
clone_size: few; cdr3_length: 15; v_call: TRBV5-6; d_call: .; j_call: TRBJ2-1; cdr3_aa: CASTLAPLFLAGQFF; cdr3_nt: TGTGCCAGCACCCTGGCACCCCTCTTTCTAGCCGGGCAGTTCTTC
clone_size: .; cdr3_length: 12; v_call: TRBV11-2; d_call: TRBD2; j_call: TRBJ2-1; cdr3_aa: CASSSSGRGLFF; cdr3_nt: TGTGCCAGCAGCTCTAGCGGGAGAGGGCTGTTCTTC
clone_size: .; cdr3_length: 13; v_call: TRBV7-9; d_call: TRBD1; j_call: TRBJ2-7; cdr3_aa: CASSLNRGHEQYF; cdr3_nt: TGTGCCAGCAGCTTGAACAGGGGCCACGAGCAGTACTTC
clone_size: few; cdr3_length: 14; v_call: TRBV29-1; d_call: TRBD2; j_call: TRBJ2-1; cdr3_aa: CSVELAGGFDEQFF; cdr3_nt: TGCAGCGTTGAACTAGCGGGAGGGTTCGATGAGCAGTTCTTC
clone_size: few; cdr3_length: 15; v_call: TRBV19; d_call: .; j_call: TRBJ2-1; cdr3_aa: CASSNPLAGYNEQFF; cdr3_nt: TGTGCCAGTAGTAACCCTTTGGCAGGGTACAATGAGCAGTTCTTC
clone_size: few; cdr3_length: 18; v_call: TRBV4-2; d_call: .; j_call: TRBJ2-6; cdr3_aa: CASSQELREGSGANVLTF; cdr3_nt: TGTGCCAGCAGCCAAGAACTCAGGGAAGGGTCTGGGGCCAACGTCCTGACTTTC
clone_size: few; cdr3_length: 17; v_call: TRBV4-1; d_call: .; j_call: TRBJ2-2; cdr3_aa: CASSLPLRGWEDGELFF; cdr3_nt: TGCGCCAGCAGCCTCCCCCTGAGAGGGTGGGAAGACGGGGAGCTGTTTTTT
clone_size: .; cdr3_length: 14; v_call: TRBV7-3; d_call: .; j_call: TRBJ2-1; cdr3_aa: CASSLSWGGGEQFF; cdr3_nt: TGTGCCAGCAGCTTAAGTTGGGGGGGCGGTGAGCAGTTCTTC
clone_size: .; cdr3_length: 15; v_call: TRBV6-5; d_call: TRBD2; j_call: TRBJ2-3; cdr3_aa: CASSLASGGTDTQYF; cdr3_nt: TGTGCCAGCAGTCTCGCTAGCGGGGGCACAGATACGCAGTATTTT
clone_size: once; cdr3_length: 13; v_call: TRBV7-9; d_call: TRBD1; j_call: TRBJ1-3; cdr3_aa: CASGDRADYTIYF; cdr3_nt: TGTGCCAGCGGGGACAGGGCCGATTACACCATATATTTT
clone_size: .; cdr3_length: 16; v_call: TRBV4-1; d_call: .; j_call: TRBJ1-5; cdr3_aa: CASSLSGVGGSQPQHF; cdr3_nt: TGCGCCAGCAGTTTAAGCGGGGTCGGAGGTAGTCAGCCCCAGCATTTT
clone_size: .; cdr3_length: 12; v_call: TRBV30; d_call: .; j_call: TRBJ1-1; cdr3_aa: CAWSVRDTEAFF; cdr3_nt: TGTGCCTGGAGTGTACGGGACACTGAAGCTTTCTTT
clone_size: .; cdr3_length: 14; v_call: TRBV30; d_call: TRBD1; j_call: TRBJ2-5; cdr3_aa: CAWSPRTGGETQYF; cdr3_nt: TGTGCCTGGAGTCCACGGACAGGCGGGGAGACCCAGTACTTC
clone_size: few; cdr3_length: 15; v_call: TRBV5-4; d_call: .; j_call: TRBJ2-7; cdr3_aa: CASSAPGLISYEQYF; cdr3_nt: TGTGCCAGCAGCGCCCCGGGACTGATCTCCTACGAGCAGTACTTC
clone_size: few; cdr3_length: 15; v_call: TRBV10-3; d_call: .; j_call: TRBJ2-6; cdr3_aa: CAIRVQGAGANVLTF; cdr3_nt: TGTGCCATCAGGGTCCAAGGGGCTGGGGCCAACGTCCTGACTTTC
clone_size: few; cdr3_length: 14; v_call: TRBV29-1; d_call: TRBD2; j_call: TRBJ2-3; cdr3_aa: CSVGLADRPDTQYF; cdr3_nt: TGCAGCGTGGGACTAGCGGATCGTCCAGATACGCAGTATTTT
clone_size: .; cdr3_length: 13; v_call: TRBV7-3; d_call: .; j_call: TRBJ2-1; cdr3_aa: CASSLYGDRGQFF; cdr3_nt: TGTGCCAGCAGCTTATACGGCGACCGGGGACAGTTCTTC
clone_size: .; cdr3_length: 14; v_call: TRBV30; d_call: TRBD2; j_call: TRBJ2-3; cdr3_aa: CAWSVRAGAGTQYF; cdr3_nt: TGTGCCTGGAGTGTACGAGCGGGAGCGGGTACGCAGTATTTT
clone_size: .; cdr3_length: 16; v_call: TRBV19; d_call: TRBD1; j_call: TRBJ2-2; cdr3_aa: CASRVGTGLNTGELFF; cdr3_nt: TGTGCCAGTAGGGTAGGGACAGGTTTGAACACCGGGGAGCTGTTTTTT
clone_size: .; cdr3_length: 11; v_call: TRBV30; d_call: .; j_call: TRBJ1-2; cdr3_aa: CAWSAVYGYTF; cdr3_nt: TGTGCCTGGAGTGCCGTTTATGGCTACACCTTC
clone_size: .; cdr3_length: 16; v_call: TRBV5-1; d_call: .; j_call: TRBJ2-5; cdr3_aa: CASSLVEVSHQETQYF; cdr3_nt: TGCGCCAGCAGCTTGGTTGAGGTCAGCCACCAAGAGACCCAGTACTTC
clone_size: .; cdr3_length: 15; v_call: TRBV30; d_call: TRBD2; j_call: TRBJ2-5; cdr3_aa: CAWSGGLAGQETQYF; cdr3_nt: TGTGCCTGGAGCGGGGGGCTAGCGGGGCAAGAGACCCAGTACTTC
clone_size: .; cdr3_length: 16; v_call: TRBV6-6; d_call: TRBD2; j_call: TRBJ2-1; cdr3_aa: CASRSSALANYNEQFF; cdr3_nt: TGTGCCAGCAGATCCTCGGCACTAGCGAACTACAATGAGCAGTTCTTC
clone_size: few; cdr3_length: 14; v_call: TRBV29-1; d_call: TRBD1; j_call: TRBJ1-1; cdr3_aa: CSVESTGGGTEAFF; cdr3_nt: TGCAGCGTTGAATCTACAGGGGGGGGCACGGAAGCTTTCTTT
clone_size: .; cdr3_length: 13; v_call: TRBV7-8; d_call: .; j_call: TRBJ2-1; cdr3_aa: CASSLWLENEQFF; cdr3_nt: TGTGCCAGCAGCTTATGGCTAGAGAATGAGCAGTTCTTC
clone_size: .; cdr3_length: 11; v_call: TRBV5-1; d_call: .; j_call: TRBJ2-5; cdr3_aa: CASRAQETQYF; cdr3_nt: TGCGCCAGCAGGGCTCAAGAGACCCAGTACTTC
clone_size: few; cdr3_length: 13; v_call: TRBV5-4; d_call: .; j_call: TRBJ1-1; cdr3_aa: CASSFDTNTEAFF; cdr3_nt: TGTGCCAGCAGCTTCGACACGAACACTGAAGCTTTCTTT
clone_size: .; cdr3_length: 15; v_call: TRBV5-4; d_call: .; j_call: TRBJ2-3; cdr3_aa: CASSPSWGRTDTQYF; cdr3_nt: TGTGCCAGCAGCCCCTCTTGGGGGCGCACAGATACGCAGTATTTT
clone_size: .; cdr3_length: 16; v_call: TRBV27; d_call: TRBD1; j_call: TRBJ1-1; cdr3_aa: CASSSPPGQANTEAFF; cdr3_nt: TGTGCCAGCAGTTCCCCTCCGGGACAGGCGAACACTGAAGCTTTCTTT
clone_size: few; cdr3_length: 15; v_call: TRBV19; d_call: .; j_call: TRBJ2-7; cdr3_aa: CASSADIGGVYEQYF; cdr3_nt: TGTGCCAGTAGTGCAGACATCGGCGGGGTCTACGAGCAGTACTTC
clone_size: .; cdr3_length: 14; v_call: TRBV5-1; d_call: .; j_call: TRBJ2-7; cdr3_aa: CASSLTVGTYEQYF; cdr3_nt: TGCGCCAGCAGTTTAACTGTCGGGACCTACGAGCAGTACTTC
clone_size: few; cdr3_length: 14; v_call: TRBV30; d_call: TRBD2; j_call: TRBJ2-7; cdr3_aa: CAWSLSGRALEQYF; cdr3_nt: TGTGCCTGGAGTTTGAGCGGGAGGGCCCTCGAGCAGTACTTC
clone_size: .; cdr3_length: 11; v_call: TRBV30; d_call: .; j_call: TRBJ2-1; cdr3_aa: CAWSQYNEQFF; cdr3_nt: TGTGCCTGGTCCCAGTACAATGAGCAGTTCTTC